These 31 T cell receptor beta chains originate from one sample sequenced in a study of blood T cell repertoires in COVID-19. Repertoires were generated with immunoSEQ multiplex PCR, while TCRdb's copy carries only in-frame clones and drops some. The repertoire includes some 150,000 clones, roughly 90% of them detected once, and 0.95% to 1.5% sits in the top ten. Input material: PBMCs or T cells enriched from blood (not recorded which). The receptors here all came from a woman aged 25 to 39 with acute COVID-19.

This chain connects TRBV28 to TRBJ1-2, with TRBD1 as a possible D gene (6 bases). The germline V and J ends were trimmed by 2 bases and 5 bases, with 9 bases remaining between them. The germline CDR1 and CDR2 sequences are MDHEN and SYDVKM. The CDR3 length is 13 residues. This CDR3 reads CASSLGQYYGYTF. The DNA for the CDR3 is TGTGCCAGCAGTTTAGGACAGTATTATGGCTACACCTTC.

This chain links TRBV29-1 with TRBJ1-5, with 9 bases that match TRBD1. CDR1 and CDR2 from the germline V gene are SQVTM and ANQGSEA. Trimming took 6 bases from V and 4 from J; bases not matched to a gene: 4. There are 13 residues in the CDR3. Here the CDR3 DNA reads TGCAGCGTAGGGACAGGGTTTAATCAGCCCCAGCATTTT. Its protein product is CSVGTGFNQPQHF.

This clone appeared a single time. The chain has TRBV28 and TRBJ1-3; D gene unclear. CDR1 is MDHEN and CDR2 is SYDVKM in the germline V gene. This CDR3 is built from 14 residues. V was clipped by 3 bases and J by 1 base, with 7 bases between them. CDR3 amino acids: CASSFAGSGNTIYF. The CDR3 coding sequence is TGTGCCAGCAGTTTCGCGGGATCTGGAAACACCATATATTTT.

The V gene is TRBV6-5, the J gene TRBJ2-1; no clear D gene. The V end was cut by 6 bases, the J end by 0 bases, with 12 bases between. CDR3 length: 15 residues. Germline lookup yields CDR1 MNHEY and CDR2 SVGAGI. Here the CDR3 reads CASRPVPSSYNEQFF. The CDR3 DNA sequence: TGTGCCAGCAGGCCTGTTCCTAGCTCCTACAATGAGCAGTTCTTC.

This chain joins TRBV28 and TRBJ2-3; 10 nucleotides line up with TRBD1. Germline CDR1 reads MDHEN; CDR2 reads SYDVKM. The V segment lost 6 bases and the J segment 2 bases; nucleotides outside the gene matches: 2. CDR3 length: 14 amino acids. This chain's CDR3 is CASRTGGSTDTQYF. For the CDR3, the DNA is TGTGCCAGCAGGACAGGGGGCTCCACAGATACGCAGTATTTT.

V gene TRBV4-3 combines with J gene TRBJ2-7, with 7 positions matching TRBD1. Germline-derived CDR1 and CDR2 are LGHNA and YSLEER. Unmatched junction bases numbered 11, after V lost 3 bases and J lost 3 bases. The CDR3 contains 16 residues. The CDR3 loop is CASSQYRDSPFYEQYF. CDR3 nucleotide sequence: TGCGCCAGCAGCCAGTACCGGGACAGCCCTTTCTACGAGCAGTACTTC.

V is TRBV5-1 and J is TRBJ2-1, with TRBD1 matching 9 bases. Per the germline V gene, CDR1 is SGHRS and CDR2 is YFSETQ. Germline trimming cut 6 bases from V and 7 bases from J; bases unmatched to any gene: 8. The CDR3 is 14 amino acids. CDR3 coding DNA: TGCGCCAGCACCCCCGGGACAGGGTGGAATGAGCAGTTCTTC. It yields the protein CASTPGTGWNEQFF.

This clone occurred a few times. The V gene is TRBV24-1, the J gene TRBJ2-7, with 9 bases lining up with TRBD1. Trimming cost V 7 bases and J 2 bases; bases outside gene matches: 5. This CDR3 region has 14 residues. Per germline, CDR1 KGHDR and CDR2 SFDVKD. CDR3 nucleotide sequence: TGTGCCACCAGCCGGGACAGGGAACCCTACGAGCAGTACTTC. Its protein is CATSRDREPYEQYF.

The V gene is TRBV28, the J gene TRBJ2-7; no firm D call. The germline V gene encodes CDR1 MDHEN and CDR2 SYDVKM. This CDR3 region has 12 residues. The V gene lost 6 bases and the J gene lost 7 bases, with 13 bases spanning the gap. The CDR3 loop reads CASRRSPLEQYF. The CDR3 DNA reads TGTGCCAGCAGACGATCACCACTGGAGCAGTACTTC.

This clone was found once. This sequence joins TRBV7-3 and TRBJ1-1, with D possibly TRBD1 on 6 matching bases. Germline V lookup: CDR1 SGHTA, CDR2 FQGTGA. V shed 5 bases and J shed 3 bases, with 13 bases lying between them. The CDR3 totals 14 residues. The CDR3 bases are TGTGCCAGCAGCATACAGGGAGGGGACACTGAAGCTTTCTTT. The encoded protein is CASSIQGGDTEAFF.

In this sample, this clone turned up many times. This sequence joins TRBV9 and TRBJ2-2, with D possibly TRBD2 on 6 matching bases. CDR1 is SGDLS and CDR2 is YYNGEE in the germline V gene. The CDR3 has 16 residues. V was cut by 3 bases and J by 4 bases, with 16 bases left in between. CDR3 sequence (DNA): TGTGCCAGCAGCGGGAGGGGCTTAGTCGGCACCGGGGAGCTGTTTTTT. Translation gives CASSGRGLVGTGELFF. Combining the CDR3 with reference TRBV9 and TRBJ2-2 gives the whole variable domain DSGVTQTPKHLITATGQRVTLRCSPRSGDLSVYWYQQSLDQGLQFLIQYYNGEERAKGNILERFSAQQFPDLHSELNLSSLELGDSALYFCASSGRGLVGTGELFFGEGSRLTVL.

The chain has TRBV28 and TRBJ2-7, with D maybe TRBD1 (5 bases). CDR3 length equals 13 residues. Germline CDR1 and CDR2: MDHEN and SYDVKM. V lost 2 bases and J lost 3, with 8 bases in between. CDR3 in DNA: TGTGCCAGCAGTTTAGGGGCCGTCTACGAGCAGTACTTC. Translated, it gives CASSLGAVYEQYF.

The chain couples TRBV18 to TRBJ1-3; 7 nucleotides align to TRBD1. CDR3 size: 15 residues. The germline CDR1 and CDR2 sequences are KGHSH and LQKENI. Unmatched junction bases numbered 4, after V lost 1 base and J lost 4 bases. As DNA, the CDR3 is TGTGCCAGCTCACCACTCCAGGGGGAAGGAAACACCATATATTTT. Encoded protein: CASSPLQGEGNTIYF.

CDR3 DNA: TGTGCCAGCTCTGCGGACGGGAATAATTCACCCCTCCACTTT. Translating gives CASSADGNNSPLHF. The chain combines TRBV18 with TRBJ1-6; no firm D call. CDR1 and CDR2 (germline): KGHSH, LQKENI. The length of the CDR3 is 14 residues. Trimming shortened V by 6 bases and J by 5 bases, and 11 bases separated the two germline ends.

This chain joins TRBV7-3 and TRBJ2-7, with 7 bases lining up with TRBD1. The CDR3 covers 14 residues. Germline CDR1 reads SGHTA; CDR2 reads FQGTGA. V was pared by 4 bases and J by 6 bases, with 9 bases of the junction left unmatched. CDR3: CASSSGQPASEQYF. The CDR3 DNA sequence: TGTGCCAGCAGCTCGGGACAGCCGGCGTCCGAGCAGTACTTC.

This sequence joins TRBV25-1 and TRBJ1-2; TRBD1 is a possible D gene (5 bases). The CDR3 sequence is 16 residues long. Trimming left V 2 bases short and J 3 bases short, with 16 bases between. The germline V gene has CDR1 MGHDK and CDR2 SYGVNS. The CDR3 region is CASSEPPPGIDYGYTF. The CDR3 DNA follows: TGTGCCAGCAGTGAACCCCCTCCAGGGATTGACTATGGCTACACCTTC.

This clone appeared a few times. The rearrangement uses TRBV10-3 and TRBJ1-2; possible D gene TRBD1, 5 bases. The CDR3 has 15 residues. Trimming cost V 9 bases and J 2 bases, with 19 bases left between them. From germline, CDR1 is ENHRY and CDR2 SYGVKD. This chain's CDR3 is CAITPGEGANYGYTF. In DNA form, the CDR3 reads TGTGCCATTACTCCAGGTGAAGGGGCAAACTATGGCTACACCTTC.

The J gene is TRBJ2-7, the V gene TRBV9; possible D gene TRBD1, 5 bases. The germline V gene has CDR1 SGDLS and CDR2 YYNGEE. V was cut by 7 bases and J by 0 bases, with 17 bases left in between. This CDR3 has 15 amino acids. CDR3 region: CASWPSAGPSYEQYF. In DNA form, the CDR3 reads TGTGCCAGCTGGCCGTCCGCAGGGCCCTCCTACGAGCAGTACTTC.

The chain couples TRBV5-1 to TRBJ1-1; D not certain. Germline values: CDR1 SGHRS, CDR2 YFSETQ. The CDR3 contains 13 residues. V gave up 8 bases and J gave up 4 bases, with 15 bases separating them. Here the CDR3 DNA reads TGCGCCAGAATGGACCCGGCGGGCACTGAAGCTTTCTTT. Protein: CARMDPAGTEAFF.

This clone was counted once. This sequence joins TRBV7-9 and TRBJ2-5; 9 bases map to TRBD1. Losses at the gene ends were 1 base for V and 4 bases for J; bases not matched to a gene: 10. This CDR3 contains 17 residues. Germline values: CDR1 SEHNR, CDR2 FQNEAQ (reference sequence). The CDR3: CASSLGGRTGGGETQYF. CDR3 nucleotides: TGTGCCAGCAGCTTAGGTGGTCGTACAGGGGGCGGAGAGACCCAGTACTTC. Looking up the rest from reference TRBV7-9 and TRBJ2-5 gives the full variable domain: DTGVSQNPRHKITKRGQNVTFRCDPISEHNRLYWYRQTLGQGPEFLTYFQNEAQLEKSRLLSDRFSAERPKGSFSTLEIQRTEQGDSAMYLCASSLGGRTGGGETQYFGPGTRLLVL.

This sequence joins TRBV28 and TRBJ2-7; 11 bases are shared with TRBD2. V trimming: 3 bases; J trimming: 7 bases; junction bases outside the gene matches: 11. CDR1 is MDHEN, CDR2 SYDVKM, per germline. CDR3 length equals 16 residues. The CDR3 spells CASSFVLVAGGPEQYF. The CDR3 DNA sequence: TGTGCCAGCAGTTTCGTCTTGGTAGCGGGAGGGCCAGAGCAGTACTTC.

The chain combines TRBV5-8 with TRBJ1-2; 9 bases fit TRBD1. With V trimmed by 5 bases and J by 2 bases, 4 bases remained unmatched. The length of the CDR3 is 14 residues. Germline V gives CDR1 SGHTS, CDR2 YDEGEE. CDR3 DNA: TGTGCCAGCAGGGACACAGGGGGCAACTATGGCTACACCTTC. Translated, it gives CASRDTGGNYGYTF.

V gene TRBV18 combines with J gene TRBJ2-1; 14 nucleotides line up with TRBD2. J gave up 3 bases and V 4 bases, and 14 bases lay outside the gene matches. This CDR3 is 20 amino acids long. Germline lookup yields CDR1 KGHSH and CDR2 LQKENI. The CDR3 loop reads CASSLNTLGLAGGNYNEQFF. As DNA, the CDR3 is TGTGCCAGCTCACTAAACACCCTAGGACTAGCGGGAGGAAACTACAATGAGCAGTTCTTC.

The chain carries TRBV28 and TRBJ2-4, with 7 bases fitting TRBD2. There are 17 residues in the CDR3. The V segment lost 6 bases and the J segment 4 bases; nucleotides outside the gene matches: 15. The germline CDR1 and CDR2 sequences are MDHEN and SYDVKM. The CDR3 nucleotides are TGTGCCAGCAGATCCCCGGCTAGCGGAGTGAGGAAAAACATTCAGTACTTC. It translates to CASRSPASGVRKNIQYF.

This clone was found once. The chain employs TRBV12-3 or TRBV12-4 and TRBJ1-5; D gene uncertain. The CDR3 totals 13 residues. V was pared by 0 bases and J by 6 bases, with 6 bases between. The CDR3 protein is CASSLAHFQPQHF. The DNA of the CDR3 is TGTGCCAGCAGTTTAGCCCATTTTCAGCCCCAGCATTTT.

The chain links TRBV7-2 to TRBJ2-3; the D is unclear. Looked up from germline, CDR1 is SGHTA and CDR2 is FQGNSA. V lost 4 bases and J lost 1, with 3 bases in between. The CDR3 length is 12 residues. CDR3 residues: CASSSGTDTQYF. CDR3 DNA sequence: TGTGCCAGCAGCTCGGGCACAGATACGCAGTATTTT.

V is TRBV4-3 and J is TRBJ1-2; the D gene is possibly TRBD1 (5 bases). The CDR3 spans 16 residues. Germline loops: CDR1 LGHNA, CDR2 YSLEER. Trimming stripped 0 bases from V and 0 bases from J, with 11 bases between. The CDR3 DNA follows: TGCGCCAGCAGCCAAGAGGGGGGGAGCCCTAACTATGGCTACACCTTC. Encoded protein: CASSQEGGSPNYGYTF.

This sequence joins TRBV9 and TRBJ1-2; no clear D gene. The CDR3 is made up of 13 amino acids. Trimming shortened V by 4 bases and J by 4 bases, and 11 bases separated the two germline ends. From germline, CDR1 is SGDLS and CDR2 YYNGEE. The CDR3 loop is CASSQDTSYGYTF. The DNA of the CDR3 is TGTGCCAGCAGCCAAGACACATCCTATGGCTACACCTTC.

The rearrangement uses TRBV28 and TRBJ2-1; 16 bases fit TRBD2. V dropped 2 bases and J dropped 7; count of bases not matched to a gene: 5. CDR3 length equals 17 residues. From germline, CDR1 is MDHEN and CDR2 SYDVKM. This CDR3 reads CASSLAGTSGRANEQFF. The CDR3, as DNA: TGTGCCAGCAGTTTAGCCGGGACTAGCGGGAGGGCAAATGAGCAGTTCTTC.

The V call is TRBV2, the J call TRBJ2-7, with a tentative D call TRBD2 (5 bases). The CDR3 is 14 residues long. Trimming removed 6 bases at V and 1 base at J, with 13 bases between. Germline V CDR1 and CDR2: SNHLY, FYNNEI. CDR3 residues: CASSEFGVSYEQYF. DNA for the CDR3: TGTGCCAGCAGCGAATTCGGGGTTTCCTACGAGCAGTACTTC.

This clone was counted a single time. This chain uses TRBV30 with TRBJ2-1; 7 nucleotides agree with TRBD2. V shed 2 bases, J shed 6 bases, and the junction held 4 bases outside the gene matches. Germline V CDR1 and CDR2: GTSNPN, SVGIG (reference sequence). The CDR3 totals 13 residues. The CDR3 here is CAWSLVAGNEQFF. CDR3 coding DNA: TGTGCCTGGAGTCTGGTAGCGGGCAATGAGCAGTTCTTC.